This TCR beta chain emerged from a study of shared clonotypes between healthy human individuals. Clones were read by immunoSEQ multiplex PCR, and TCRdb kept only the in-frame ones, dropping some. In the table there are fewer than 650,000 clones, around three quarters of which are singletons. This CDR3 has 18 amino acids. V dropped 5 bases and J dropped 9; count of bases not matched to a gene: 13. The germline V gene encodes CDR1 SGHAT and CDR2 FQNNGV. This TCR came from a woman aged 35 to 49 in good health. Some clones in this sample may be carry-over from other donors' samples. The sample comprised PBMCs. The chain is built from TRBV11-2 and TRBJ2-1, with 16 positions matching TRBD2. CDR3 bases: TGTGCCAGCAGCCCAAGAGATATCGGGACTAGCGGGAGGGTTGAGCAGTTCTTC. It translates to CASSPRDIGTSGRVEQFF.